Below, one T cell receptor (beta chain) is given with its context. Its antigen is as yet unknown. The repertoire was sequenced with immunoSEQ multiplex PCR; TCRdb's copy has only in-frame clones and lacks some. The top ten clones hold over 25% of a sample with tens of thousands of clones, approximately 84% of them seen once. This specimen comes from a study of OX40 agonist ivuxolimab in advanced cancers. General study results and limits: CD4+ and CD8+ blood T cells expanded clonally by week 6 at 0.1 to 3.0 mg/kg.

The TCR was taken from an adult with an advanced solid tumor such as melanoma, head and neck, liver or kidney cancer. Sequenced material: CD4+ or CD8+ T cells sorted from blood, taken in a trial of the OX40 agonist ivuxolimab.

The CDR3 DNA is TGTGCCAGCAGTTATCAGTGGGAGCAGTACTTC. This translates into CASSYQWEQYF. The chain uses TRBV6-5 and TRBJ2-7; no reliable D call. Trimming stripped 3 bases from V and 7 bases from J, with 7 bases between. The CDR3 sequence is 11 residues long. CDR1 is MNHEY, CDR2 SVGAGI, per germline.